These T cell receptor beta chains were read from a single sample in a study of OX40 agonist ivuxolimab in advanced cancers. Assay used: immunoSEQ multiplex PCR; TCRdb lists only in-frame clones, some missing. The table records approximately 71,000 clones, 84% of them present only once. Sequencing was performed on CD4+ or CD8+ T cells sorted from blood, taken in a trial of the OX40 agonist ivuxolimab. These receptors came from an adult with an advanced solid tumor such as melanoma, head and neck, liver or kidney cancer. Each CDR3 is given with its conserved first and last residue. The D gene is left open where the match is weak. Only part of the rows carry a size: once, few, many, or a class if the clone is expanded.

TRBD2 | TRBJ2-5 | NA | TRBV7-2 | TGTGCCAGCAGCCCGGCTAGCGGGAGGGCCTGGGAGACCCAGTACTTC | CASSPASGRAWETQYF
NA | TRBJ1-1 | NA | TRBV9 | TGTGCCAGCAGCGCACGTCCCGGGCAGCAAGCTTTCTTT | CASSARPGQQAFF
NA | TRBJ1-1 | NA | TRBV5-1 | TGCGCCAGCAGCGATGGCTCCGGAAGTTCTTTTGAAGCTTTCTTT | CASSDGSGSSFEAFF
TRBD1 | TRBJ1-1 | NA | TRBV10-3 | TGTGCCATCCTGGACAGGGAGGGGACTGAAGCTTTCTTT | CAILDREGTEAFF
TRBD2 | TRBJ2-3 | once | TRBV6-5 | TGTGCCAGCAGTCCTAGCGGGGGCACAGATACGCAGTATTTT | CASSPSGGTDTQYF
NA | TRBJ1-3 | once | TRBV27 | TGTGCCAGCAGTCCTAACTCTGGAAACACCATATATTTT | CASSPNSGNTIYF
NA | TRBJ2-3 | NA | TRBV7-6 | TGTGCCAGTAAACCCCGGCGGTTCACAGATACGCAGTATTTT | CASKPRRFTDTQYF
NA | TRBJ2-5 | NA | TRBV6-1 | TGTGCCAGCAGCCCGACCCGGGAGACCCAGTACTTC | CASSPTRETQYF
NA | TRBJ2-1 | NA | TRBV12-2 | TGTGCAAGTCGCTTAGCATGTACGCGGGACGCCTACAATGAGCAGTTCTTC | CASRLACTRDAYNEQFF
TRBD1 | TRBJ2-7 | NA | TRBV29-1 | TGCAGCGTTTCGACAGGGGTCTACGAGCAGTACTTC | CSVSTGVYEQYF
NA | TRBJ1-1 | NA | TRBV4-1 | TGCGCCAGCAGCCAAGATTTGGAGAACACTGAAGCTTTCTTT | CASSQDLENTEAFF
NA | TRBJ2-2 | NA | TRBV11-2 | TGTGCCAGCAGCTTACAGTTCACGAACACCGGGGAGCTGTTTTTT | CASSLQFTNTGELFF
TRBD1 | TRBJ1-2 | NA | TRBV2 | TGTGCCAGCAGTGAGGGACAGGGTCTGGGCTACACCTTC | CASSEGQGLGYTF
NA | TRBJ2-3 | NA | TRBV18 | TGTGCCAGCTCACCAAAACAGTCTAGCACAGATACGCAGTATTTT | CASSPKQSSTDTQYF
NA | TRBJ1-2 | NA | TRBV6-5 | TGTGCCAGCAGCTTACTGGGTAACTATGGCTACACCTTC | CASSLLGNYGYTF
NA | TRBJ2-1 | NA | TRBV2 | TGTGCCACCAAACACCGGGACTTCGACATTAGTGAGCAGTTCTTC | CATKHRDFDISEQFF
NA | TRBJ1-5 | NA | TRBV6-5 | TGTGCCAGCAGTTACGACGGGACCACTAATCAGCCCCAGCATTTT | CASSYDGTTNQPQHF
TRBD2 | TRBJ2-7 | NA | TRBV10-2 | TGCGCCACCGATGATGAGGGACTAGCGGGAGAAATCGACGAGCAGTACTTC | CATDDEGLAGEIDEQYF
NA | TRBJ1-1 | NA | TRBV7-3 | TGTGCCAGCAGCTTTGGGACGACTGAAGCTTTCTTT | CASSFGTTEAFF
NA | TRBJ2-4 | NA | TRBV10-1 | TGCGCCAGCAGTGAAATAGGAGGGGTACTAGCCAAAAACATTCAGTACTTC | CASSEIGGVLAKNIQYF
NA | TRBJ2-2 | NA | TRBV7-9 | TGTGCCAGCAGCTTAATGACTGGTGGGGCCGGGGAGCTGTTTTTT | CASSLMTGGAGELFF
NA | TRBJ1-5 | NA | TRBV5-8 | TGTGCCAGCAGCAAACATGGGGTAGGGTCATATCAGCCCCAGCATTTT | CASSKHGVGSYQPQHF
NA | TRBJ1-2 | NA | TRBV5-1 | TGCGCCAGCAGCTTACAAACCACCGAGCGGGGCTACACCTTC | CASSLQTTERGYTF
NA | TRBJ1-2 | NA | TRBV7-3 | TGTGCCAGCAGCAACCAGCGCGGAGATGGCTACACCTTC | CASSNQRGDGYTF
NA | TRBJ1-1 | medium-sized | TRBV9 | TGTGCCAGCAGCTTCAGCATGAACACTGAAGCTTTCTTT | CASSFSMNTEAFF
TRBD2 | TRBJ2-7 | NA | TRBV7-2 | TGTGCCAGCAGCTCCGATAGCGGGACCAATCGCGAGCAGTACTTC | CASSSDSGTNREQYF
TRBD1 | TRBJ1-3 | NA | TRBV14 | TGTGCCAGCAGCGTCTCCCGGACAGGGTTCAACACCATATATTTT | CASSVSRTGFNTIYF
TRBD2 | TRBJ2-3 | NA | TRBV29-1 | TGCAGCGTGCAACTAGCGGCCCTTCCAGATACGCAGTATTTT | CSVQLAALPDTQYF
NA | TRBJ2-5 | NA | TRBV7-8 | TGTGCCAGCAGCTTAAGGTGGGAGAGGGTAGGAGAGACCCAGTACTTC | CASSLRWERVGETQYF
NA | TRBJ1-1 | NA | TRBV6-1 | TGTGCCAGCAGTGCAACAGGTACCCGCGCGACTGAAGCTTTCTTT | CASSATGTRATEAFF